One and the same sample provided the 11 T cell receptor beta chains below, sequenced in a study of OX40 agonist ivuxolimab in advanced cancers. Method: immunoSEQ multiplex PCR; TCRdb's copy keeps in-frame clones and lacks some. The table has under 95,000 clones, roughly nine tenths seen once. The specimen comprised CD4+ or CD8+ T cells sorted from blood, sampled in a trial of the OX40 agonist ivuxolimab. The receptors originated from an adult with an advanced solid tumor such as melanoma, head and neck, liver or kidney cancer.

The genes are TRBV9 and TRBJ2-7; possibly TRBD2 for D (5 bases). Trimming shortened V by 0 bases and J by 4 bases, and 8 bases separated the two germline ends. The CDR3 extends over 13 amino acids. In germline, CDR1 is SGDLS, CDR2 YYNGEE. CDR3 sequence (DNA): TGTGCCAGCAGCGTAGGGACTCTGTACGAGCAGTACTTC. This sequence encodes CASSVGTLYEQYF.

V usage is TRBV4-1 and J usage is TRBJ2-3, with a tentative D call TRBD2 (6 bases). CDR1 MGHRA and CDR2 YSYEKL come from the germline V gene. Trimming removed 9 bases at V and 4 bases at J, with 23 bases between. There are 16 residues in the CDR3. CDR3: CASTERDWGSSDTQYF. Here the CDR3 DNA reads TGCGCCAGTACCGAAAGGGACTGGGGGAGCTCAGATACGCAGTATTTT.

This chain's CDR3 is CASSPRDSSTGKLFF. CDR3 nucleotide sequence: TGTGCCAGCTCACCTAGGGACAGCTCCACCGGAAAACTGTTTTTT. The V call is TRBV18, the J call TRBJ1-4, with 7 bases matching TRBD1. Germline V CDR1 and CDR2: KGHSH, LQKENI. The CDR3 loop spans 15 amino acids. V shed 3 bases, J shed 10 bases, and the junction held 11 bases outside the gene matches.

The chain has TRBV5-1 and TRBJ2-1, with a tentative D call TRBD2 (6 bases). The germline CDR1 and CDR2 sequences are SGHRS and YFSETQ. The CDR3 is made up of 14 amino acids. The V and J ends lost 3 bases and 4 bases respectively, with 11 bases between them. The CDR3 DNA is TGCGCCAGCAGCTGGGAGGCGGTTTACAATGAGCAGTTCTTC. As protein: CASSWEAVYNEQFF. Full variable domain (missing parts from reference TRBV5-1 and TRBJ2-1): KAGVTQTPRYLIKTRGQQVTLSCSPISGHRSVSWYQQTPGQGLQFLFEYFSETQRNKGNFPGRFSGRQFSNSRSEMNVSTLELGDSALYLCASSWEAVYNEQFFGPGTRLTVL.

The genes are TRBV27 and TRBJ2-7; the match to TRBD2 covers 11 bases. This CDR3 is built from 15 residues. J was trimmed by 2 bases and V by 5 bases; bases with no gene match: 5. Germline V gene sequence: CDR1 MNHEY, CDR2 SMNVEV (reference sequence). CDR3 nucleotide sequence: TGTGCCAGCAGTACCGGGACTAGCGGTACCTACGAGCAGTACTTC. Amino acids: CASSTGTSGTYEQYF.

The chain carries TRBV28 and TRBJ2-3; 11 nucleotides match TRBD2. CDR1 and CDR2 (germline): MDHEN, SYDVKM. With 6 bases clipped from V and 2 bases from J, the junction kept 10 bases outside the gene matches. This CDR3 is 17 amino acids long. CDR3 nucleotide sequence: TGTGCCAGCAGGAATTTAGCGGGAGGGCCAGACACAGATACGCAGTATTTT. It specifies CASRNLAGGPDTDTQYF.

CDR3 sequence (DNA): TGCGCCAGCAGCCAAGGGAGCGGGAGTGGGACAGATACGCAGTATTTT. Amino acids: CASSQGSGSGTDTQYF. J is TRBJ2-3 and V is TRBV4-1, with TRBD2 identical over 8 bases. This CDR3 contains 16 residues. Germline CDR1 is MGHRA and CDR2 is YSYEKL. V trimming: 1 base; J trimming: 3 bases; junction bases outside the gene matches: 6.

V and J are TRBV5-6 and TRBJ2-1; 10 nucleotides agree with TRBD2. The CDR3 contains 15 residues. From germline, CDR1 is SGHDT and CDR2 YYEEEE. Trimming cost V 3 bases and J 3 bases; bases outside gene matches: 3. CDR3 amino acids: CASSYSSGSYNEQFF. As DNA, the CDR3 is TGTGCCAGCAGCTACTCTAGCGGGAGCTACAATGAGCAGTTCTTC.

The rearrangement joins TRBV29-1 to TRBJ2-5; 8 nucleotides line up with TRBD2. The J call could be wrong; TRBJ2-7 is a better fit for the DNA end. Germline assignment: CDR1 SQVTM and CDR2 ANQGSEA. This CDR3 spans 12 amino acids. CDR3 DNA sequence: TGCAGCGTTGCACTAGCGGAATACGAGCAGTACTTC. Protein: CSVALAEYEQYF.

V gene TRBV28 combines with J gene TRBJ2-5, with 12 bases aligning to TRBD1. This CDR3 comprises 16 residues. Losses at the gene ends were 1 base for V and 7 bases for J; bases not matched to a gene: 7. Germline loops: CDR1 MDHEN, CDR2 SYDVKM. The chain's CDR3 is CASSLLGQGAWGTQYF. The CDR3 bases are TGTGCCAGCAGTTTATTGGGACAGGGGGCTTGGGGGACCCAGTACTTC.

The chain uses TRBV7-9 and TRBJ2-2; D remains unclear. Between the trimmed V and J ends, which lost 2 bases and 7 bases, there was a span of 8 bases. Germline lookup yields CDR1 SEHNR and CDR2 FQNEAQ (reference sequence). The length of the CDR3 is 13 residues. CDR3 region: CASSLSQSGELFF. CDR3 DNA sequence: TGTGCCAGCAGCTTAAGCCAGAGCGGGGAGCTGTTTTTT.